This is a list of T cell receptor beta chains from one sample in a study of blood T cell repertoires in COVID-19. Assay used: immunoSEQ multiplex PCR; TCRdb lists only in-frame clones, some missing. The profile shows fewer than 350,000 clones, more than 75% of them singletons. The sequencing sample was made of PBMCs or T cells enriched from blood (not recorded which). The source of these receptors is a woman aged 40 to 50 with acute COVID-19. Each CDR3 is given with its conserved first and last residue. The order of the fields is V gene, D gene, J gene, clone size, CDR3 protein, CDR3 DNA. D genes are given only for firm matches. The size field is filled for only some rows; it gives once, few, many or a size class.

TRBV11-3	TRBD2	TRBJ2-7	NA	CASSPTSGYYEQYF	TGTGCCAGCAGTCCCACTAGCGGGTACTACGAGCAGTACTTC
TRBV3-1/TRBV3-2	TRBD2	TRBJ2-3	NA	CASSQDRLGRGGRTDTQYF	TGTGCCAGCAGCCAAGATCGCCTTGGTCGCGGGGGACGCACAGATACGCAGTATTTT
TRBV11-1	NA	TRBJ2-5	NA	CASRRDRPETQYF	TGTGCCAGCAGACGAGACAGGCCGGAGACCCAGTACTTC
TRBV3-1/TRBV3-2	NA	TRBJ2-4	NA	CASTGGVAKNIQYF	TGTGCCAGCACCGGGGGTGTAGCCAAAAACATTCAGTACTTC
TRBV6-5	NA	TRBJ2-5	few	CASTRSAGYGETQYF	TGTGCCAGCACCCGTTCTGCAGGGTATGGAGAGACCCAGTACTTC
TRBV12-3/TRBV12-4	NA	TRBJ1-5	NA	CASSNRINQPQHF	TGTGCCAGCAGCAACAGAATCAATCAGCCCCAGCATTTT
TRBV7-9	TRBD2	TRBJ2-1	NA	CASSSGLAAYNEQFF	TGTGCCAGCAGCTCGGGACTAGCGGCTTACAATGAGCAGTTCTTC
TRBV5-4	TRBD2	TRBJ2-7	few	CASSPGLAGEQYF	TGTGCCAGCAGCCCCGGACTAGCTGGGGAGCAGTACTTC
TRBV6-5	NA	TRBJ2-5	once	CASSPTGEGPETQYF	TGTGCCAGCAGCCCGACAGGGGAGGGGCCAGAGACCCAGTACTTC
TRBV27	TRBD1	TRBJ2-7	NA	CASSGFGTGPTYEQYF	TGTGCCAGTTCAGGTTTCGGGACAGGCCCTACCTACGAGCAGTACTTC
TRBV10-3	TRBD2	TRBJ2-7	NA	CAISERGGSYEQYF	TGTGCCATCAGTGAGCGGGGGGGCTCCTACGAGCAGTACTTC
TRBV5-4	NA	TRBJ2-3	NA	CASSRTDTQYF	TGTGCCAGCAGCCGTACAGATACGCAGTATTTT
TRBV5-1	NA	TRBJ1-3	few	CASSSDTPGNTIYF	TGCGCCAGCAGCTCAGACACGCCTGGAAACACCATATATTTT
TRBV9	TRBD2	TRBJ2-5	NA	CASSAGLAGGETQYF	TGTGCCAGCAGCGCGGGACTAGCGGGGGGAGAGACCCAGTACTTC